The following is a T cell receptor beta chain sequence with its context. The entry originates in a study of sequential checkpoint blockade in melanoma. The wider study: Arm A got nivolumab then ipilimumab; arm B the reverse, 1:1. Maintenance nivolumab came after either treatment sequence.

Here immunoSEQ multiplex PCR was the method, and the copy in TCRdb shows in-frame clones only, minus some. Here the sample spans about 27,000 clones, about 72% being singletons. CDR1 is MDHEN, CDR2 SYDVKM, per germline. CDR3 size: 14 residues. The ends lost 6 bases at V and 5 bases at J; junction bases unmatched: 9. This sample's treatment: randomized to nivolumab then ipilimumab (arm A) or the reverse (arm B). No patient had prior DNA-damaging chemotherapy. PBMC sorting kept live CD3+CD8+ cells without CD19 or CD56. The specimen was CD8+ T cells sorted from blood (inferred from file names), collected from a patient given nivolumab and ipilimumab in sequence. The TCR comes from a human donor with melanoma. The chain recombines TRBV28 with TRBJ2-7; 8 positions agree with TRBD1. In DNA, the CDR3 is TGTGCCAGCAGCGACAGGGGCCCTATCGACGAGCAGTACTTC. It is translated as CASSDRGPIDEQYF.